A single sample gave rise to the 18 T cell receptor beta chains below, sequenced in a study of radiotherapy plus CTLA-4 blockade in lung cancer. Assay used: immunoSEQ multiplex PCR; TCRdb lists only in-frame clones, some missing. The data contain some 25,000 clones, roughly 70% of them singletons. Sequences were derived from peripheral blood, sampled from a patient treated with radiotherapy plus ipilimumab. All receptors derive from a human donor with non-small cell lung cancer whose response to radiotherapy plus ipilimumab could not be evaluated.

The chain links TRBV5-1 to TRBJ1-2; no clear D gene. Trimming stripped 3 bases from V and 2 bases from J, with 5 bases between. The germline V gene has CDR1 SGHRS and CDR2 YFSETQ. The CDR3 extends over 12 amino acids. CDR3 sequence reads: CASSSLNYGYTF. CDR3 DNA sequence: TGCGCCAGCAGCTCTTTAAACTATGGCTACACCTTC. Based on the CDR3 plus reference TRBV5-1 and TRBJ1-2, the full variable domain is KAGVTQTPRYLIKTRGQQVTLSCSPISGHRSVSWYQQTPGQGLQFLFEYFSETQRNKGNFPGRFSGRQFSNSRSEMNVSTLELGDSALYLCASSSLNYGYTFGSGTRLTVV.

The chain uses TRBV28 and TRBJ2-5; 10 nucleotides match TRBD1. This CDR3 is built from 16 residues. Trimming took 4 bases from V and 0 from J; bases not matched to a gene: 5. Germline lookup yields CDR1 MDHEN and CDR2 SYDVKM. CDR3 amino acids: CASSSTGTGDQETQYF. The CDR3 DNA reads TGTGCCAGCAGTTCAACCGGGACAGGGGACCAAGAGACCCAGTACTTC.

This clone was counted only a few times. This sequence joins TRBV5-8 and TRBJ2-2, with 8 bases that match TRBD1. This CDR3 contains 18 residues. The trim removed 3 bases at V and 2 bases at J, leaving 12 bases unmatched. From germline, CDR1 is SGHTS and CDR2 YDEGEE. The CDR3: CASSSDRVFDPNTGELFF. In DNA form, the CDR3 reads TGTGCCAGCAGCTCGGACAGGGTCTTCGATCCCAACACCGGGGAGCTGTTTTTT.

This chain joins TRBV10-1 and TRBJ1-1; D gene unclear. The CDR3 covers 13 residues. Germline CDR1 and CDR2: WNHNN and SYGVQD (reference sequence). Trimming pared 4 bases from V and 1 base from J, leaving 7 bases between. Written as DNA, the CDR3 is TGCGCCAGCAGTGGGCAGAAGAACACTGAAGCTTTCTTT. It codes for CASSGQKNTEAFF.

CDR3 DNA: TGTGCCAGCAGCCTATTCGGAGTAGCGGGAAAGGCTGAGCAGTTCTTC. This translates into CASSLFGVAGKAEQFF. The genes are TRBV7-9 and TRBJ2-1, with TRBD2 identical over 8 bases. With 5 bases clipped from V and 9 bases from J, the junction kept 15 bases outside the gene matches. The CDR3 extends over 16 amino acids. Per germline, CDR1 SEHNR and CDR2 FQNEAQ (reference sequence). The variable domain in full, completed from reference TRBV7-9 and TRBJ2-1, reads DTGVSQNPRHKITKRGQNVTFRCDPISEHNRLYWYRQTLGQGPEFLTYFQNEAQLEKSRLLSDRFSAERPKGSFSTLEIQRTEQGDSAMYLCASSLFGVAGKAEQFFGPGTRLTVL.

This chain uses TRBV27 with TRBJ1-3; D is undetermined. CDR1 is MNHEY and CDR2 is SMNVEV in the germline V gene (reference sequence). This CDR3 contains 14 residues. V shed 6 bases and J shed 4 bases, with 13 bases lying between them. CDR3 sequence: CASRDMGRGNTIYF. The DNA of the CDR3 is TGTGCCAGCAGGGATATGGGGAGAGGAAACACCATATATTTT.

The V and J genes are TRBV14 and TRBJ2-7; TRBD2 matches at 8 bases. Germline trimming cut 3 bases from V and 3 bases from J; bases unmatched to any gene: 13. In germline, CDR1 is SGHDN, CDR2 FVKESK. This CDR3 region has 17 residues. CDR3 sequence (DNA): TGTGCCAGCAGCCATTCCCATTGGGGGACTAGTGGCTACGAGCAGTACTTC. This codes for CASSHSHWGTSGYEQYF.

The DNA for the CDR3 is TGCGCCAGCAGTGAGGGAGCGGGAGATAAGGCAGATACGCAGTATTTT. Protein sequence: CASSEGAGDKADTQYF. The chain links TRBV5-1 to TRBJ2-3; 8 bases align to TRBD2. The CDR3 has 16 amino acids. After removal of 5 bases from V and 4 bases from J, the junction contained 12 bases not matched to a gene. Germline lookup yields CDR1 SGHRS and CDR2 YFSETQ.

There are a few counts of this clone. This CDR3 is CASSSDRYGPQHF. CDR3 DNA sequence: TGTGCCAGCAGTTCCGACAGGTACGGACCCCAGCATTTT. This chain connects TRBV5-4 to TRBJ1-5, with D maybe TRBD1 (6 bases). Germline CDR1 is SGHNT and CDR2 is YYREEE (reference sequence). Trimming cost V 5 bases and J 10 bases, with 16 bases left between them. This CDR3 comprises 13 residues.

The chain carries TRBV19 and TRBJ2-3, with TRBD2 matching over 9 bases. The J segment lost 1 base and the V segment lost 5 bases, leaving 7 bases of the junction unmatched. The length of the CDR3 is 16 residues. Germline V gives CDR1 LNHDA, CDR2 SQIVND (reference sequence). In DNA form, the CDR3 reads TGTGCCAGTAGTGCCGTAGCGGGAGAGGGCACAGATACGCAGTATTTT. This codes for CASSAVAGEGTDTQYF. Variable domain in full (rest from reference TRBV19 and TRBJ2-3): DGGITQSPKYLFRKEGQNVTLSCEQNLNHDAMYWYRQDPGQGLRLIYYSQIVNDFQKGDIAEGYSVSREKKESFPLTVTSAQKNPTAFYLCASSAVAGEGTDTQYFGPGTRLTVL.

This clone was observed once. The rearrangement joins TRBV7-9 to TRBJ1-2, with 7 bases that match TRBD1. The germline CDR1 and CDR2 sequences are SEHNR and FQNEAQ (reference sequence). The CDR3 loop spans 13 amino acids. The V segment lost 5 bases and the J segment 7 bases; nucleotides outside the gene matches: 7. CDR3 DNA: TGTGCCAGCAGCCCCTATACAGGGGTTGGCTACACCTTC. It is translated as CASSPYTGVGYTF.

The chain has TRBV30 and TRBJ2-6, with D maybe TRBD1 (6 bases). V was pared by 5 bases and J by 4 bases, with 6 bases between. Germline loops: CDR1 GTSNPN, CDR2 SVGIG (reference sequence). This CDR3 comprises 12 residues. CDR3 sequence reads: CAWQGGANVLTF. As DNA, the CDR3 is TGTGCCTGGCAGGGGGGGGCCAACGTCCTGACTTTC.

The gene calls are TRBV2 and TRBJ1-1, with TRBD1 matching over 7 bases. CDR1 is SNHLY and CDR2 is FYNNEI in the germline V gene. This CDR3 has 14 amino acids. Trimming at V came to 5 bases and at J to 5 bases, leaving 8 bases not matched to a gene. CDR3 nucleotide sequence: TGTGCCAGCAGTACCACAGGGGCAAGGACTGAAGCTTTCTTT. Translation: CASSTTGARTEAFF.

The V gene is TRBV5-1, the J gene TRBJ1-4; D not certain. The germline gives CDR1 SGHRS, CDR2 YFSETQ. V lost 0 bases and J lost 0, with 6 bases in between. This CDR3 region has 15 residues. CDR3 coding DNA: TGCGCCAGCAGCTTGGGCCCGGCAACTAATGAAAAACTGTTTTTT. Translated: CASSLGPATNEKLFF.

This clone was detected only a few times. This rearrangement joins TRBV5-1 to TRBJ2-3; 11 nucleotides match TRBD1. The germline V gene has CDR1 SGHRS and CDR2 YFSETQ. V trimming: 0 bases; J trimming: 6 bases; junction bases outside the gene matches: 6. This CDR3 spans 16 amino acids. The CDR3 here is CASSLGDRGSWDTQYF. The CDR3 DNA reads as TGCGCCAGCAGCTTGGGGGACAGGGGGAGCTGGGATACGCAGTATTTT.

The chain combines TRBV7-9 with TRBJ1-2; 9 bases are a match to TRBD1. The CDR3 contains 14 residues. V lost 5 bases and J lost 7; bases outside the gene matches: 8. Looked up from germline, CDR1 is SEHNR and CDR2 is FQNEAQ (reference sequence). CDR3 nucleotides: TGTGCCAGCAGCAACCGACAGGGGGTCTTTGGCTACACCTTC. Translation gives CASSNRQGVFGYTF.

In DNA form, the CDR3 reads TGTGCCTGGAGTGGGACAGGGGGGATGACCGAGCAGTACTTC. Translating gives CAWSGTGGMTEQYF. This chain connects TRBV30 to TRBJ2-7; the match to TRBD1 covers 10 bases. The ends lost 1 base at V and 6 bases at J; junction bases unmatched: 6. CDR1 and CDR2 from the germline V gene are GTSNPN and SVGIG (reference sequence). The CDR3 totals 14 residues.

This chain links TRBV7-2 with TRBJ2-5; 7 bases map to TRBD2. CDR3 length: 14 residues. CDR1 is SGHTA and CDR2 is FQGNSA in the germline V gene. V lost 7 bases, J lost 4 bases, and 9 bases stayed unmatched. The CDR3 here is CASNHGGVSETQYF. DNA of the CDR3: TGTGCCAGCAACCATGGGGGGGTCTCAGAGACCCAGTACTTC.